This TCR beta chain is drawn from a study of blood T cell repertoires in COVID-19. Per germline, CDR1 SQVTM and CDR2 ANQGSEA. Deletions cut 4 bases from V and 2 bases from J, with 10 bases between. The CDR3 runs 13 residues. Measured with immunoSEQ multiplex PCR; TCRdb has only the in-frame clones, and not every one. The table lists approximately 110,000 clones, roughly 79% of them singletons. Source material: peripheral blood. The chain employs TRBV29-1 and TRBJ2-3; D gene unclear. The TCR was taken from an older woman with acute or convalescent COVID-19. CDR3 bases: TGCAGCGTTGGCGGCAGAAACACAGATACGCAGTATTTT. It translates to CSVGGRNTDTQYF.